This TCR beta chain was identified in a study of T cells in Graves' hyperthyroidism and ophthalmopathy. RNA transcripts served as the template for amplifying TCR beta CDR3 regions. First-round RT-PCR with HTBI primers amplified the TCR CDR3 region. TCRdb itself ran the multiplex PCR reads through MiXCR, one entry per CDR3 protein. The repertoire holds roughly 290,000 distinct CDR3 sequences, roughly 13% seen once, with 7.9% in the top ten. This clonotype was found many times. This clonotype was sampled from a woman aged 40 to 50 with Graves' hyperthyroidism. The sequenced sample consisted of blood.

The chain's CDR3 is CASSPREGAGGGEQFF. Here the CDR3 DNA reads TGTGCCAGCAGCCCTCGGGAGGGGGCGGGAGGTGGTGAGCAGTTCTTC. The chain joins TRBV3-1 to TRBJ2-1, with TRBD2 as a possible D gene (8 bases). This CDR3 spans 16 amino acids. The V gene's germline CDR1 is LGHDT and CDR2 YNNKEL (reference sequence). Deletions cut 4 bases from V and 9 bases from J, with 22 bases between.